A single sample gave rise to the 7 T cell receptor beta chains below, sequenced in a study of T-cell reconstitution after alpha-beta-depleted transplantation in children. As it was prepared, the TCRbeta library received unique molecular identifiers. TCRdb independently ran MiXCR on the PCR reads; one entry per CDR3 protein. The data contain 700,000 to 850,000 distinct CDR3 sequences, 16% of them singletons. The source was PBMCs, mostly from graft donor cells, collected 360 days after TCRalphabeta/CD19-depleted stem cell transplant. These receptors came from a male patient aged 5 to 17 who had a stem cell transplant for acute lymphoblastic leukemia, so the T cells may come from the graft donor.

The chain has TRBV5-5 and TRBJ2-3; D may match TRBD1 or TRBD2 (5 bases each). The CDR3 length is 16 residues. The V and J ends lost 0 bases and 6 bases respectively, with 17 bases between them. In germline, CDR1 is SGHKS, CDR2 YYEKEE (reference sequence). The CDR3 sequence is CASSLVWGRDVDTQYF. CDR3 bases: TGTGCCAGCAGCTTGGTGTGGGGCAGGGACGTCGATACGCAGTATTTT.

The rearrangement joins TRBV3-1 to TRBJ2-3; 10 bases agree with TRBD2. V was pared by 5 bases and J by 5 bases, with 13 bases of the junction left unmatched. This CDR3 is built from 17 residues. The V gene's germline CDR1 is LGHDT and CDR2 YNNKEL (reference sequence). CDR3 protein: CASSRLAGGGAVDTQYF. CDR3 nucleotide sequence: TGTGCCAGCAGCAGATTAGCGGGAGGTGGGGCCGTAGATACGCAGTATTTT.

The chain is built from TRBV6-5 and TRBJ1-5, with no clear D. The CDR3 is 15 residues long. Germline CDR1 and CDR2: MNHEY and SVGAGI. Trimming took off 1 base at V and 0 bases at J, with 7 bases between the two ends. The CDR3 DNA follows: TGTGCCAGCAGTTACTTAGAGTATAGCAATCAGCCCCAGCATTTT. Encoded protein: CASSYLEYSNQPQHF.

The genes are TRBV9 and TRBJ2-1, with 10 bases identical to TRBD2. From germline, CDR1 is SGDLS and CDR2 YYNGEE. The CDR3 sequence is 15 residues long. Trimming removed 0 bases from V and 8 bases from J; junction bases left unmatched: 5. The CDR3 DNA is TGTGCCAGCAGCGTAGTAGTAGCGGGAGGCGATGAGCAGTTCTTC. It is translated as CASSVVVAGGDEQFF.

In this sample, this clonotype turned up a few times. The V gene is TRBV5-1, the J gene TRBJ2-5; D not certain. V lost 4 bases, J lost 0 bases, and 7 bases lay in between. This CDR3 comprises 13 residues. Germline assignment: CDR1 SGHRS and CDR2 YFSETQ. The CDR3 bases are TGCGCCAGCAGCGGCACCGACCAAGAGACCCAGTACTTC. This gives the protein CASSGTDQETQYF.

In this sample, this clonotype turned up a few times. This sequence joins TRBV20-1 and TRBJ2-2; D remains ambiguous. The CDR3 has 14 amino acids. Germline V CDR1 and CDR2: DFQATT, SNEGSKA (reference sequence). Deletions cut 2 bases from V and 4 bases from J, with 11 bases between. This CDR3 reads CSARNDGSTGELFF. In nucleotides, the CDR3 is TGCAGTGCTAGAAACGACGGTTCCACCGGGGAGCTGTTTTTT.

The V call is TRBV6-5, the J call TRBJ2-2, with 9 positions matching TRBD2. V trimming: 2 bases; J trimming: 4 bases; junction bases outside the gene matches: 8. Germline values: CDR1 MNHEY, CDR2 SVGAGI. CDR3 length: 17 residues. The CDR3 DNA reads TGTGCCAGCAGTTACCACCTGGGACTAGCTCCCACCGGGGAGCTGTTTTTT. Its protein is CASSYHLGLAPTGELFF.